This T cell receptor beta chain was sequenced during a study of blood T cell repertoires in COVID-19. CDR3 length: 16 residues. CDR1 LGHDT and CDR2 YNNKEL come from the germline V gene (reference sequence). Trimming cost V 1 base and J 6 bases; bases outside gene matches: 8. Method: immunoSEQ multiplex PCR; TCRdb's copy keeps in-frame clones and lacks some. There are over 150,000 clones in the sample; roughly 84% occur only once, and 2.5% to 3.5% lies in the top ten. This clone showed up just a few times. The receptor comes from a woman aged 55-75 years with acute or convalescent COVID-19. The rearrangement links TRBV3-1 (or the pseudogene TRBV3-2) to TRBJ2-3, with 9 nucleotides matching TRBD2. Sequenced input: peripheral blood. The CDR3 coding sequence is TGTGCCAGCAGCCAAGTTAGCGGGGGATTAGGGGATACGCAGTATTTT. It specifies CASSQVSGGLGDTQYF.